What follows describes a single T cell receptor beta chain. Its antigen is still unknown. The sample is drawn from a study of T cells expressing NK-cell markers. Study-wide findings and caveats: Top CD8+ clonotypes included the dominant CD3+CD56+NKG2C+ clonotypes in a handful of donors. Similarly, these clonotypes led the CD3+CD56-NKG2C+ fraction as well in a few donors. It is unclear if expanded NKG2C-expressing clones target HCMV antigens.

TCRdb reanalyzed the 5' RACE reads, giving one entry per CDR3 protein sequence and no DNA. This listing includes 400,000 or so distinct CDR3 sequences. The CDR3 contains 13 residues. Looked up from germline, CDR1 is SQVTM and CDR2 is ANQGSEA. The chain combines TRBV29-1 with TRBJ2-1; with no DNA, the TCRdb D assignment of TRBD2 cannot be verified. Material for sequencing was blood T cells: a sorted CD56 or NKG2C T cell subset, CD4+ or CD8+ T cells, or bulk PBMC T cells (not recorded which). The sequence derives from a woman in her forties or fifties in good health. The CDR3 protein is CSSLTGLVSEQFF.